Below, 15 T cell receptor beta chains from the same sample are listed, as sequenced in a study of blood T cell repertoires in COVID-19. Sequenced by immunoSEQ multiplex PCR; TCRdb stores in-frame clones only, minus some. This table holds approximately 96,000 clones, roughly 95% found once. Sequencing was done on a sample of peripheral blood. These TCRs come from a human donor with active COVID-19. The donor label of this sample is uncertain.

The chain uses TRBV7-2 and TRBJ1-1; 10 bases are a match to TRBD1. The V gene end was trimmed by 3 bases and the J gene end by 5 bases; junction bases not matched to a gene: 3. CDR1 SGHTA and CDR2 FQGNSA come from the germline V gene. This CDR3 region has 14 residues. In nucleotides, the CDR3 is TGTGCCAGCAGCTTGGACAGGGGGTATACTGAAGCTTTCTTT. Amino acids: CASSLDRGYTEAFF.

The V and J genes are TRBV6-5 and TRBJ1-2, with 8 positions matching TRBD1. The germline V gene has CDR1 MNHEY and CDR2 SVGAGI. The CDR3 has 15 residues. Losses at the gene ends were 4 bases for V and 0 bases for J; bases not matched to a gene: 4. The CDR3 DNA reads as TGTGCCAGCAGTTTAGGACAGGGAACTAACTATGGCTACACCTTC. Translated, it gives CASSLGQGTNYGYTF.

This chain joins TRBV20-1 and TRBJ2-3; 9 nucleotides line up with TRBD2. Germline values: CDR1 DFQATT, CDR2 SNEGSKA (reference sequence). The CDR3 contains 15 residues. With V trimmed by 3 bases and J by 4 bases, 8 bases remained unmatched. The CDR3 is CSASGGGRGSDTQYF. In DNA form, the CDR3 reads TGCAGTGCTAGTGGCGGCGGGAGGGGGTCAGATACGCAGTATTTT.

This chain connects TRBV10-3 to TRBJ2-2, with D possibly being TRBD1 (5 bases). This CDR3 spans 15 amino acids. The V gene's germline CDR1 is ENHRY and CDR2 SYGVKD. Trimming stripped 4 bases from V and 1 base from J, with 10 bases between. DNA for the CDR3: TGTGCCATCAGTGTCGGACAAATGAACACCGGGGAGCTGTTTTTT. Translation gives CAISVGQMNTGELFF.

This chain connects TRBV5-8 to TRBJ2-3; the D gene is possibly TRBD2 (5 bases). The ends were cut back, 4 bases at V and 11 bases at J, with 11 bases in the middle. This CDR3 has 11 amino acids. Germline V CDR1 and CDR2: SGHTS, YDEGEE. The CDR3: CASSLTRLQYF. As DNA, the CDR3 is TGTGCCAGCAGCCTCACTAGACTGCAGTATTTT.

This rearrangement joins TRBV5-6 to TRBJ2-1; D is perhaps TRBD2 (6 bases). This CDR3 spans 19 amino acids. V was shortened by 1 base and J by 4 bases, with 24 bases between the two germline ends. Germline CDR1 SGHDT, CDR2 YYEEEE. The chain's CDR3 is CASSLWAGRSAGIYNEQFF. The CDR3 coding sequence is TGTGCCAGCAGCTTGTGGGCAGGGCGCAGCGCGGGGATATACAATGAGCAGTTCTTC.

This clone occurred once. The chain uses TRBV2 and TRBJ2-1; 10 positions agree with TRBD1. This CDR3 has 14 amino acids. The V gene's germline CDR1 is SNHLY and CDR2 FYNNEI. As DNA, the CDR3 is TGTGCGGGCAGGGGGACAGGGGAATACAATGAGCAGTTCTTC. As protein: CAGRGTGEYNEQFF.

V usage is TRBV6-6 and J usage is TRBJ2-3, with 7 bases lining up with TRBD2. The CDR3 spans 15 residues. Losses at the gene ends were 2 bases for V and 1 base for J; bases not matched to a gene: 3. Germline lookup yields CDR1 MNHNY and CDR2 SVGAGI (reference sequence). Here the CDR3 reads CASSYDRGGTDTQYF. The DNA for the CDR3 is TGTGCCAGCAGTTACGACCGGGGGGGCACAGATACGCAGTATTTT.

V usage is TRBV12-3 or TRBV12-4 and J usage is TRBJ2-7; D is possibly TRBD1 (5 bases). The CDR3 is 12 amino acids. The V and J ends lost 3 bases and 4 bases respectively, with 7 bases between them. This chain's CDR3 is CASSFQGYEQYF. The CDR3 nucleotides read TGTGCCAGCAGTTTCCAGGGTTACGAGCAGTACTTC.

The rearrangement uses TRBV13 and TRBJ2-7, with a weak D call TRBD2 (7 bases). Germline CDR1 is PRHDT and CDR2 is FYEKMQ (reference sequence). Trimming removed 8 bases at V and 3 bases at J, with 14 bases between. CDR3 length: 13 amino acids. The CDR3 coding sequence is TGTGCCAGCGGTAGGGGGGGCCGCTACGAGCAGTACTTC. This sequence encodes CASGRGGRYEQYF.

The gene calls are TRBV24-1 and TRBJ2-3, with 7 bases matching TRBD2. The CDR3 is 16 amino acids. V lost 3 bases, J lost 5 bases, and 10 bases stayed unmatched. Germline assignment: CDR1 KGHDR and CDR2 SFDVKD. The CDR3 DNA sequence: TGTGCCACCAGTGATAGGCTAGCGGAGGGGATAGATACGCAGTATTTT. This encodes CATSDRLAEGIDTQYF.

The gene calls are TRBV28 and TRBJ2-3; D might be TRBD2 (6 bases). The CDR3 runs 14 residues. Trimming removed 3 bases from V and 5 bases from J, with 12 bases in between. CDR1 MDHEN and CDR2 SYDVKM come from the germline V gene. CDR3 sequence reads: CASSFSGVLDTQYF. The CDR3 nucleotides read TGTGCCAGCAGTTTCTCGGGGGTATTAGATACGCAGTATTTT.

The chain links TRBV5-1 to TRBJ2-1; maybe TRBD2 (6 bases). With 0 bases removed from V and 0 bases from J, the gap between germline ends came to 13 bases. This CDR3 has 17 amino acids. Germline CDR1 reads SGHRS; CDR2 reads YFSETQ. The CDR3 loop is CASSLGRAVSSYNEQFF. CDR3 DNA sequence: TGCGCCAGCAGCTTGGGGAGGGCCGTTAGCTCCTACAATGAGCAGTTCTTC.

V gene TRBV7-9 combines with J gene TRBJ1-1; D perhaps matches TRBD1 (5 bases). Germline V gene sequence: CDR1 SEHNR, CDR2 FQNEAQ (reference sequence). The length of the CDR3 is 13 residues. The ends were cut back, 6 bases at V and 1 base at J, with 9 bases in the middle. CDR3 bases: TGTGCCAGCAGGCTACAGGAGAACACTGAAGCTTTCTTT. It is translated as CASRLQENTEAFF.

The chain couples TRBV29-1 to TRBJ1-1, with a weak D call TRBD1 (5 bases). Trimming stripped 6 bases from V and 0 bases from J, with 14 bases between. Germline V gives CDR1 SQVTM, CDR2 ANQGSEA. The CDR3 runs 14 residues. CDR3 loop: CSVPGPTLNTEAFF. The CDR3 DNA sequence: TGCAGCGTCCCAGGGCCGACCTTGAACACTGAAGCTTTCTTT.